The 8 T cell receptor beta chains listed next were all sequenced from one sample in a study of blood T cell repertoires in COVID-19. The table came from immunoSEQ multiplex PCR; TCRdb's copy has only in-frame clones and leaves some out. The sample holds 60,000 or so clones, 60% to 85% seen once. Sequencing was carried out using peripheral blood. The receptor source for this set is a human donor in a cohort sampled during active COVID-19.

J is TRBJ2-7 and V is TRBV28, with 8 bases that match TRBD2. Trimming took 5 bases from V and 7 from J; bases not matched to a gene: 13. The CDR3 loop spans 15 amino acids. The germline CDR1 and CDR2 sequences are MDHEN and SYDVKM. The CDR3 loop is CASSPLGREEGEQYF. For the CDR3, the DNA is TGTGCCAGCAGTCCCCTCGGGCGGGAGGAGGGGGAGCAGTACTTC.

The genes are TRBV28 and TRBJ2-5, with a tentative D call TRBD1 (6 bases). CDR3 length equals 15 residues. The germline gives CDR1 MDHEN, CDR2 SYDVKM. V was trimmed by 1 base and J by 5 bases, leaving 14 bases between them. CDR3 amino acids: CASSLYRGSPETQYF. CDR3 sequence (DNA): TGTGCCAGCAGTTTATATAGGGGGTCTCCTGAGACCCAGTACTTC.

The rearrangement links TRBV7-5 to TRBJ2-7; the listed D gene, TRBD2, was not tested against the DNA. TRBV7-5 is shown as a pseudogene. The length of the CDR3 is 12 residues. Here the CDR3 DNA reads TGTGCCAGAAGCCCGCGGGAGAGCGAGCAGTACTTC. As protein: CARSPRESEQYF.

This clone was counted a single time. The chain has TRBV9 and TRBJ1-2, with 7 bases fitting TRBD1. With 1 base clipped from V and 2 bases from J, the junction kept 2 bases outside the gene matches. The CDR3 is made up of 14 amino acids. Per germline, CDR1 SGDLS and CDR2 YYNGEE. CDR3 amino acids: CASSVTQGNYGYTF. The CDR3 bases are TGTGCCAGCAGCGTAACACAGGGGAACTATGGCTACACCTTC. The variable domain in full, completed from reference TRBV9 and TRBJ1-2, reads DSGVTQTPKHLITATGQRVTLRCSPRSGDLSVYWYQQSLDQGLQFLIQYYNGEERAKGNILERFSAQQFPDLHSELNLSSLELGDSALYFCASSVTQGNYGYTFGSGTRLTVV.

The rearrangement joins TRBV6-1 to TRBJ2-7, with a weak D call TRBD2 (7 bases). CDR1 MNHNS and CDR2 SASEGT come from the germline V gene. V was cut by 0 bases and J by 3 bases, with 18 bases left in between. This CDR3 has 17 residues. The CDR3: CASSEAYWEGGIYEQYF. In DNA form, the CDR3 reads TGTGCCAGCAGTGAAGCGTACTGGGAGGGGGGTATCTACGAGCAGTACTTC.

The rearrangement links TRBV5-1 to TRBJ2-5; a weak D match, TRBD1 (5 bases). The length of the CDR3 is 14 residues. Trimming took 3 bases from V and 1 from J, leaving 10 bases between them. The germline gives CDR1 SGHRS, CDR2 YFSETQ. CDR3 sequence reads: CASSSGHPQETQYF. CDR3 in DNA: TGCGCCAGCAGCTCCGGACATCCCCAAGAGACCCAGTACTTC.

V is TRBV11-2 and J is TRBJ2-7; 10 nucleotides align to TRBD2. Germline assignment: CDR1 SGHAT and CDR2 FQNNGV. The CDR3 extends over 16 amino acids. Losses at the gene ends were 1 base for V and 6 bases for J; bases not matched to a gene: 9. CDR3 sequence: CASSLVPSGSRGEQYF. The DNA of the CDR3 is TGTGCCAGCAGCTTAGTGCCTAGCGGGAGTCGGGGCGAGCAGTACTTC.

The rearrangement joins TRBV5-4 to TRBJ1-2; 12 bases are shared with TRBD1. The trim removed 3 bases at V and 6 bases at J, leaving 12 bases unmatched. This CDR3 region has 17 residues. Germline CDR1 reads SGHNT; CDR2 reads YYREEE (reference sequence). In nucleotides, the CDR3 is TGTGCCAGCAGCTCAGGGACAGGGGGCCCGTGGGTCCATGGCTACACCTTC. Translation: CASSSGTGGPWVHGYTF. Together with reference TRBV5-4 and TRBJ1-2, the CDR3 gives the full variable domain: ETGVTQSPTHLIKTRGQQVTLRCSSQSGHNTVSWYQQALGQGPQFIFQYYREEENGRGNFPPRFSGLQFPNYSSELNVNALELDDSALYLCASSSGTGGPWVHGYTFGSGTRLTVV.